The present TCR beta chain was sequenced within a study of shared clonotypes between healthy human individuals. Broader study findings: What limited the represented genetic and exposure-history diversity was the small number of donors. The authors sampled blood alone, and tissue repertoires likely differ.

Donors were Caucasian adults residing in Nashville, Tennessee, USA. Germline lookup yields CDR1 LNHDA and CDR2 SQIVND (reference sequence). The V gene lost 7 bases and the J gene lost 2 bases, with 23 bases spanning the gap. The CDR3 is 17 residues long. Samples underwent the assay at deep level. Generated by immunoSEQ multiplex PCR, the TCRdb table keeps only in-frame clones and is missing some. The table lists approximately 480,000 clones, about 80% of them singletons. Remarks on this clone: The antigen is undetermined.

The sample was PBMCs. The TCR originated in a woman aged 40 to 50 in good health. Some clones in this sample may be carry-over from other donors' samples. The chain combines TRBV19 with TRBJ1-1, with D tentatively TRBD1 (6 bases). The CDR3, as DNA: TGTGCCAGTAACACGGACAGAAATCGGATCTTTAACACTGAAGCTTTCTTT. The encoded protein is CASNTDRNRIFNTEAFF. The complete variable domain, with remaining parts taken from reference TRBV19 and TRBJ1-1, reads DGGITQSPKYLFRKEGQNVTLSCEQNLNHDAMYWYRQDPGQGLRLIYYSQIVNDFQKGDIAEGYSVSREKKESFPLTVTSAQKNPTAFYLCASNTDRNRIFNTEAFFGQGTRLTVV.